This is a list of T cell receptor beta chains from one sample in a study of a mutant IDH1 vaccine in newly diagnosed glioma. TCRdb keeps only in-frame clones here, not all; method: immunoSEQ multiplex PCR. The table lists some 26,000 clones, roughly 70% of them singletons. Antigens for these TCRs are unknown. The starting material was peripheral blood mononuclear cells (PBMCs), obtained from a glioma patient whose treatment included an IDH1 peptide vaccine. These receptors were taken from a man aged 18 to 30 with glioma. Some clones in this sample may be carry-over from other donors' samples. Both conserved end residues are part of each CDR3. A D gene is named only where the DNA matches it firmly. Clone size is stated in some rows and not others, as once, few, many or a class when expanded.

>TRBJ1-1|TRBV4-2|few|TRBD1
TGTGCCAGCAGCCAACGTACAGGGGGACAGAACACTGAAGCTTTCTTT
CASSQRTGGQNTEAFF
>TRBJ1-6|TRBV6-5|.|.
TGTGCCAGCAGTTACTCGAATTCAGGGAGGAATTCACCCCTCCACTTT
CASSYSNSGRNSPLHF
>TRBJ1-4|TRBV5-5|.|.
TGTGCCAGCAGCGCCGGCAGGTGGGCCGATGAAAAACTGTTTTTT
CASSAGRWADEKLFF
>TRBJ2-7|TRBV7-2|few|TRBD2
TGTGCCAGCAGCTTAGAGCGAGCGGGGGTCTACGAGCAGTACTTC
CASSLERAGVYEQYF
>TRBJ2-7|TRBV5-4|.|.
TGTGCCAGCAGCCCGGGGGCGGTCGTACGCACCGAGCAGTACTTC
CASSPGAVVRTEQYF
>TRBJ1-5|TRBV6-1|.|TRBD1
TGTGCCAGCAGTGCAGGGGGAAGTCAGCCCCAGCATTTT
CASSAGGSQPQHF
>TRBJ1-2|TRBV5-6|.|TRBD1
TGTGCCAGCAGCTTTGGGACAGGGGCTAGTGGCTACACCTTC
CASSFGTGASGYTF
>TRBJ2-1|TRBV18|.|TRBD2
TGTGCCAGCTCACCCGGACTAGCGGACCACAATGAGCAGTTCTTC
CASSPGLADHNEQFF
>TRBJ2-3|TRBV6-6|.|.
TGTGCCAGCAGTTACTCTAGAGCAGATACGCAGTATTTT
CASSYSRADTQYF
>TRBJ2-3|TRBV6-4|.|.
TGTGCCAGGCATAGGACGGGCACAGATACGCAGTATTTT
CARHRTGTDTQYF
>TRBJ1-2|TRBV6-5|.|.
TGTGCCAGCAGTTACTCGCCTTGGGGCCAACGGGGCTACACCTTC
CASSYSPWGQRGYTF
>TRBJ1-4|TRBV5-6|.|.
TGTGCCAGCAGCTTGGAAGGGGGAGCTATTGCAACTAATGAAAAACTGTTTTTT
CASSLEGGAIATNEKLFF
>TRBJ1-1|TRBV18|.|.
TGTGCCAGCTCACCAACACAGGCGAACACTGAAGCTTTCTTT
CASSPTQANTEAFF
>TRBJ2-6|TRBV30|.|.
TGTGCCTGGAGGCCCACCAGGGTCTCTGGGGCCAACGTCCTGACTTTC
CAWRPTRVSGANVLTF
>TRBJ2-7|TRBV5-6|.|.
TGTGCCAGCAGCTTGCTCGTGGGCGGCATGGGCTACGAGCAGTACTTC
CASSLLVGGMGYEQYF
>TRBJ1-2|TRBV6-5|.|.
TGTGCCAGCAGTTACGGTCGAAGAAACTATGGCTACACCTTC
CASSYGRRNYGYTF
>TRBJ1-5|TRBV5-5|.|.
TGTGCCAGCACCCCCAACGACGGGCAGCCCCAGCATTTT
CASTPNDGQPQHF
>TRBJ2-3|TRBV5-6|.|TRBD1
TGTGCCAGCAGTACGGACAGGCGACCTCGGGATACGCAGTATTTT
CASSTDRRPRDTQYF
>TRBJ1-5|TRBV7-8|.|TRBD1
TGTGCCAGCAGAGCCGACAGGGGGCCAAATCAGCCCCAGCATTTT
CASRADRGPNQPQHF
>TRBJ1-1|TRBV19|.|.
TGTGCCAGTAGTATAGGGGGCCACACTGAAGCTTTCTTT
CASSIGGHTEAFF
>TRBJ1-1|TRBV28|.|TRBD1
TGTGCCAGCAGCTCGACAGGGATTCATGAAGCTTTCTTT
CASSSTGIHEAFF
>TRBJ1-4|TRBV4-1|.|TRBD1
TGCGCCAGCAGCCCGCGCGGACAGGGGCCTACTAATGAAAAACTGTTTTTT
CASSPRGQGPTNEKLFF
>TRBJ2-7|TRBV5-1|.|.
TGCGCCAGCAGCTTACAGGGTCCATCCTACGAGCAGTACTTC
CASSLQGPSYEQYF
>TRBJ2-1|TRBV18|once|TRBD2
TGTGCCAGCTCTCGCGACGGGACTAGGAATCATGAGCAGTTCTTC
CASSRDGTRNHEQFF
>TRBJ1-1|TRBV9|.|.
TGTGCCAGCAGCTGGGGGGTGAACACTGAAGCTTTCTTT
CASSWGVNTEAFF
>TRBJ1-4|TRBV6-5|.|.
TGTGCCAGCAGTCCCGCCGGGGCATCGGAAAAACTGTTTTTT
CASSPAGASEKLFF
>TRBJ2-2|TRBV19|.|TRBD2
TGTGCCAGTAGTAGAACACTAGCGGCACGCTCCGGGGAGCTGTTTTTT
CASSRTLAARSGELFF
>TRBJ1-1|TRBV6-6|few|TRBD1
TGTGCCAGCAGATTTCCGGGACAGGACACTGAAGCTTTCTTT
CASRFPGQDTEAFF
>TRBJ1-1|TRBV18|few|.
TGTGCCAGCTCACCCGCGGGGGGTCACATGAACACTGAAGCTTTCTTT
CASSPAGGHMNTEAFF
>TRBJ1-1|TRBV19|few|.
TGTGCCAGTAGCCCCGGGAGCTTACCCTACACTGAAGCTTTCTTT
CASSPGSLPYTEAFF
>TRBJ1-2|TRBV29-1|.|.
TGCAGCGTTGCTCCCGAAGGGGCTAACTATGGCTACACCTTC
CSVAPEGANYGYTF
>TRBJ1-2|TRBV29-1|.|.
TGCAGCGTTGACTGGCGGGGGGAGGGAAGGAGTTATGGCTACACCTTC
CSVDWRGEGRSYGYTF
>TRBJ1-1|TRBV29-1|.|.
TGCAGCGTTGCCGGACAGATGAACACTGAAGCTTTCTTT
CSVAGQMNTEAFF
>TRBJ1-3|TRBV2|.|TRBD1
TGTGCCAGCAGCGAGGACAGGACCTCTGGAAACACCATATATTTT
CASSEDRTSGNTIYF
>TRBJ2-7|TRBV6-1|.|.
TGTGCCAGCATCTTCCAGCCCACCTACGAGCAGTACTTC
CASIFQPTYEQYF
>TRBJ1-5|TRBV19|.|.
TGTGCCAGTAGTGCAGGCATAGTGGGTACGAATCAGCCCCAGCATTTT
CASSAGIVGTNQPQHF
>TRBJ2-2|TRBV6-6|.|.
TGTGCCAGCAAAGGACAGATGGCGAACACCGGGGAGCTGTTTTTT
CASKGQMANTGELFF
>TRBJ2-3|TRBV5-1|once|TRBD2
TGCGCCAGCAGCTTGGTTAGCGGGAGGGCAGATACGCAGTATTTT
CASSLVSGRADTQYF
>TRBJ1-1|TRBV2|few|.
TGTGCCAGCGACGCAGGGGAGGGAGTCACTGAAGCTTTCTTT
CASDAGEGVTEAFF
>TRBJ1-2|TRBV29-1|.|TRBD1
TGCAGCTTTAGGGGGCGCTCGGACTATGGCTACACCTTC
CSFRGRSDYGYTF
>TRBJ2-5|TRBV5-5|.|.
TGTGCCAGCGACCCCTTCGGGGGACCCCAAGAGACCCAGTACTTC
CASDPFGGPQETQYF
>TRBJ2-3|TRBV5-1|.|TRBD2
TGCGCCAGCAAGTCGACTAGCGGGAGCACAGATACGCAGTATTTT
CASKSTSGSTDTQYF
>TRBJ1-2|TRBV5-5|few|TRBD1
TGTGCCAGCAGCTCGAGGACAGGGGGCGCGGGAGGCTACACCTTC
CASSSRTGGAGGYTF
>TRBJ1-2|TRBV5-1|.|TRBD1
TGCGCCAGCAGCTCTCGGACAGGGCCAGAACGATCCTATGGCTACACCTTC
CASSSRTGPERSYGYTF
>TRBJ2-7|TRBV5-6|.|.
TGTGCCAGCAGCCTGACCCCCTACGAGCAGTACTTC
CASSLTPYEQYF
>TRBJ1-3|TRBV7-2|.|.
TGTGCCAGCAGCTCCACAGGGAACACCATATATTTT
CASSSTGNTIYF
>TRBJ1-5|TRBV27|.|.
TGTGCCAGCAGCTTTAGCAATCAGCCCCAGCATTTT
CASSFSNQPQHF
>TRBJ1-5|TRBV27|.|.
TGTGCCAGCAGTTTCTCGTTGAATCAGCCCCAGCATTTT
CASSFSLNQPQHF
>TRBJ1-1|TRBV6-5|.|.
TGTGCCAGCAGTTACTCTTTCGTACCGTCGAACACTGAAGCTTTCTTT
CASSYSFVPSNTEAFF
>TRBJ1-4|TRBV29-1|few|TRBD1
TGCAGCGCTCTACCGGGACAGGGCGAAAAACTGTTTTTT
CSALPGQGEKLFF
>TRBJ1-5|TRBV6-5|.|.
TGTGCCAGCAGTTACGCCCAGGGAGTCGGTCAGCCCCAGCATTTT
CASSYAQGVGQPQHF
>TRBJ1-3|TRBV27|few|.
TGTGCCAGCAGTTTCGGTGAGGGAAACACCATATATTTT
CASSFGEGNTIYF
>TRBJ2-7|TRBV7-2|.|.
TGTGCCAGCAGCTTATGGGACACAACCTACGAGCAGTACTTC
CASSLWDTTYEQYF
>TRBJ1-2|TRBV6-6|.|TRBD1
TGTGCCAGCAGTTACTCGAAAGTGGGACAGGGGGACTACACCTTC
CASSYSKVGQGDYTF
>TRBJ2-2|TRBV2|.|TRBD2
TGTGCCGCAACGGGGGGGACTAGCGGGCTAAACACCGGGGAGCTGTTTTTT
CAATGGTSGLNTGELFF
>TRBJ1-5|TRBV6-4|.|.
TGTGCCAGCTCGATGGAGGGGAGCAATCAGCCCCAGCATTTT
CASSMEGSNQPQHF
>TRBJ2-7|TRBV7-9|.|TRBD2
TGTGCCAGCAGCCGGGTCTCCGGGACTAACTCTTACGAGCAGTACTTC
CASSRVSGTNSYEQYF
>TRBJ2-7|TRBV6-6|.|.
TGTGCCAGCAGTTACCCCCCGGCCGTACCGACCTACGAGCAGTACTTC
CASSYPPAVPTYEQYF